Listed here is a single TCR beta chain. Its antigen is currently unknown. Some clones are missing from TCRdb's copy, which holds only in-frame ones; the method was immunoSEQ multiplex PCR. The table records 45,000 or so clones, around 86% of them present only once. These data come from a study of OX40 agonist ivuxolimab in advanced cancers. Study-level information: Subjects had a mean age of about 57 years, with a range of about 23 to 79; around 84% were male. Study results and caveats: The average count of expanded clones was higher among CD8+ T cells than among CD4+. At 0.1 to 3.0 mg/kg and by week 6, clonal expansion occurred in CD4+ and CD8+ blood T cells.

The V and J ends lost 6 bases and 0 bases, in that order; junction bases with no gene match: 8. The CDR3 is made up of 17 amino acids. Germline lookup yields CDR1 LGHNA and CDR2 YNFKEQ. Sequenced here: CD4+ or CD8+ T cells sorted from blood, sampled in a trial of the OX40 agonist ivuxolimab. The chain uses TRBV4-2 and TRBJ2-1; TRBD2 agrees at 10 bases. The receptor comes from an adult with an advanced solid tumor such as melanoma, head and neck, liver or kidney cancer. The CDR3 DNA follows: TGTGCCAGCAGACGCAGCGGGGGGGATAGCTCCTACAATGAGCAGTTCTTC. It encodes CASRRSGGDSSYNEQFF.